This T cell receptor beta chain was sequenced in a study of beta chain features in type 1 diabetes. General study findings and limits: The analysis here could not establish whether HLA type shapes TCRB rearrangement.

The CDR3 contains 15 residues. Trimming removed 4 bases at V and 6 bases at J, with 18 bases between. From germline, CDR1 is MNHEY and CDR2 SVGAGI. The authors sorted CD4+ naive, central memory, regulatory and stem cell-like memory cells via CD45RO/CCR7/CD25/CD127/CD95/CD27. The entirety of the isolated RNA underwent reverse transcription, so expressed TCRB transcripts were sequenced. Sequenced by immunoSEQ multiplex PCR; TCRdb stores in-frame clones only, minus some. The sample has 160,000 or so clones, over 7.5% seen once. This clone has more than one count but fewer than ten. Antigen unknown. This receptor was identified in a woman aged 18 to 35 in good health. The specimen sequenced was central memory CD4+ T cells from blood. The V and J genes are TRBV6-5 and TRBJ1-2; D might be TRBD1 (6 bases). CDR3 DNA: TGTGCCAGCAGTTCCGACCAGGGGTTTGGGGATGGCTACACCTTC. This encodes CASSSDQGFGDGYTF.